These 3 T cell receptor beta chains were sequenced from one sample in a study of PD-1 blockade in classical Hodgkin lymphoma. Time point defined: cycle 4 day 1 (C4D1), after 6 weeks of nivolumab. All patients relapsed after autologous stem cell transplantation, and brentuximab vedotin exposure varied. Using immunoSEQ multiplex PCR, the repertoire was profiled, and TCRdb retains in-frame clones only, with some absent. This sample has tens of thousands of clones, with nearly 80% found just once. This material consisted of peripheral blood mononuclear cells (PBMCs), taken before the fourth cycle of nivolumab. The source of these receptors is a human donor with classical Hodgkin lymphoma.

This clone was recorded a few times. The V gene is TRBV27, the J gene TRBJ1-4; 8 bases match TRBD1. CDR1 and CDR2 (germline): MNHEY, SMNVEV (reference sequence). Trimming cost V 5 bases and J 10 bases; bases outside gene matches: 12. The CDR3 contains 15 residues. The CDR3 DNA sequence: TGTGCCAGCAGTACAAACGCCGGACAGGGCCTAAAACTGTTTTTT. It codes for CASSTNAGQGLKLFF. Together with reference TRBV27 and TRBJ1-4, the CDR3 gives the full variable domain: EAQVTQNPRYLITVTGKKLTVTCSQNMNHEYMSWYRQDPGLGLRQIYYSMNVEVTDKGDVPEGYKVSRKEKRNFPLILESPSPNQTSLYFCASSTNAGQGLKLFFGSGTQLSVL.

CDR3: CAWVTRGTGELFF. The DNA for the CDR3 is TGTGCCTGGGTTACTCGTGGTACCGGGGAGCTGTTTTTT. The chain is built from TRBV30 and TRBJ2-2, with D unclear. With 5 bases removed from V and 5 bases from J, the gap between germline ends came to 12 bases. Germline-derived CDR1 and CDR2 are GTSNPN and SVGIG (reference sequence). CDR3 size: 13 residues.

The chain employs TRBV6-4 and TRBJ2-1; 8 bases agree with TRBD1. The V gene end was trimmed by 4 bases and the J gene end by 10 bases; junction bases not matched to a gene: 9. Per the germline V gene, CDR1 is MRHNA and CDR2 is SNTAGT. The length of the CDR3 is 14 residues. The CDR3 loop is CASSAESTGVEQFF. In nucleotides, the CDR3 is TGTGCCAGCAGTGCCGAATCGACAGGGGTCGAGCAGTTCTTC.